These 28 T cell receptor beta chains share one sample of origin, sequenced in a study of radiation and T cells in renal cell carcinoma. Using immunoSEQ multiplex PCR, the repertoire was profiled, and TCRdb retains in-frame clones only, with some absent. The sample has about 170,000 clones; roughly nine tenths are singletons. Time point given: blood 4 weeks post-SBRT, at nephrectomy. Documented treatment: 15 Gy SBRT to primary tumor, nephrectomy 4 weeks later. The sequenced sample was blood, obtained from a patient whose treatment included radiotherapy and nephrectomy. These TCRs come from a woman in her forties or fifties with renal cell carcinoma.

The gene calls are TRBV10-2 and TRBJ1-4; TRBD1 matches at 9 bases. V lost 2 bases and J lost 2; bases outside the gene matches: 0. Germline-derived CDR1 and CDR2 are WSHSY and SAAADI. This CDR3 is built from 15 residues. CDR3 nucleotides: TGCGCCAGCAGTGAGACAGGGGGCACTAATGAAAAACTGTTTTTT. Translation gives CASSETGGTNEKLFF.

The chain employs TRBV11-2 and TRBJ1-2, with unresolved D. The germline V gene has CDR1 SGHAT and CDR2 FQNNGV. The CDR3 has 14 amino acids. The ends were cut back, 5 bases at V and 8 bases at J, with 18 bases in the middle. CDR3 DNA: TGTGCCAGCAGCACCATCGACGGTCACTTAGGCTACACCTTC. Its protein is CASSTIDGHLGYTF. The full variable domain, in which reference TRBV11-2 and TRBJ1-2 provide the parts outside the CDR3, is EAGVAQSPRYKIIEKRQSVAFWCNPISGHATLYWYQQILGQGPKLLIQFQNNGVVDDSQLPKDRFSAERLKGVDSTLKIQPAKLEDSAVYLCASSTIDGHLGYTFGSGTRLTVV.

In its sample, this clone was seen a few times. In nucleotides, the CDR3 is TGTGCCAGCAGCCAATTCGGGACTGCGAACACCGGGGAGCTGTTTTTT. Its protein product is CASSQFGTANTGELFF. The chain couples TRBV5-4 to TRBJ2-2, with a tentative D call TRBD2 (6 bases). CDR1 is SGHNT, CDR2 YYREEE, per germline (reference sequence). V lost 4 bases and J 0 bases, leaving 13 bases between the germline ends. This CDR3 has 16 amino acids.

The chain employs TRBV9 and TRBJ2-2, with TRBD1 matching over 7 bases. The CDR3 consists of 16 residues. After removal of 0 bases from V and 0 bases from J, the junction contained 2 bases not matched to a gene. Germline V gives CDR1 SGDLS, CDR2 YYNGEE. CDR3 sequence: CASSVGQGANTGELFF. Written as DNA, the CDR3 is TGTGCCAGCAGCGTAGGGCAGGGGGCGAACACCGGGGAGCTGTTTTTT.

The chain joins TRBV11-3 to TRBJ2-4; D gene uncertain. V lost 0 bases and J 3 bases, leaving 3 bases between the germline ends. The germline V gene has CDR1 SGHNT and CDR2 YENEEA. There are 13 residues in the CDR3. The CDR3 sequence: CASSLDFKNIQYF. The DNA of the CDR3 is TGTGCCAGCAGCTTAGACTTCAAAAACATTCAGTACTTC. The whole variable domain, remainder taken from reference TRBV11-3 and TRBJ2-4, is EAGVVQSPRYKIIEKKQPVAFWCNPISGHNTLYWYLQNLGQGPELLIRYENEEAVDDSQLPKDRFSAERLKGVDSTLKIQPAELGDSAVYLCASSLDFKNIQYFGAGTRLSVL.

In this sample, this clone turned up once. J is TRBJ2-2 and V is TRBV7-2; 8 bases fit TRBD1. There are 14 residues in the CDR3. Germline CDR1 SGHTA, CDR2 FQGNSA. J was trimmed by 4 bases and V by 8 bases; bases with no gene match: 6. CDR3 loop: CASQLQGGTGELFF. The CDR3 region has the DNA TGTGCCAGCCAATTACAGGGGGGCACCGGGGAGCTGTTTTTT.

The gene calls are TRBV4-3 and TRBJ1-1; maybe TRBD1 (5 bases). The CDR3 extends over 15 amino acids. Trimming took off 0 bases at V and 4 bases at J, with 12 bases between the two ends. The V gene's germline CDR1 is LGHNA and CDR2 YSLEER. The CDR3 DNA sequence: TGCGCCAGCAGCCAAGATCGATTTGGGGGCACTGAAGCTTTCTTT. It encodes CASSQDRFGGTEAFF.

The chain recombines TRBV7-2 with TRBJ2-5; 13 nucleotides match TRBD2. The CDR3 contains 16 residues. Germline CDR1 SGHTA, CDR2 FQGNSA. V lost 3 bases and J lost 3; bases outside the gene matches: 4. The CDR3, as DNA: TGTGCCAGCAGCTTCCACGGACTAGCGGGGGAAGAGACCCAGTACTTC. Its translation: CASSFHGLAGEETQYF.

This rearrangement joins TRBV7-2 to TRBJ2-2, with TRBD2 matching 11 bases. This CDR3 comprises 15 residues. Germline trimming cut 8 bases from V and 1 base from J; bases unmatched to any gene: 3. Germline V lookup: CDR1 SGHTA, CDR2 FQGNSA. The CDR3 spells CASGLAGGNTGELFF. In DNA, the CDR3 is TGTGCCAGCGGGCTAGCGGGGGGGAACACCGGGGAGCTGTTTTTT.

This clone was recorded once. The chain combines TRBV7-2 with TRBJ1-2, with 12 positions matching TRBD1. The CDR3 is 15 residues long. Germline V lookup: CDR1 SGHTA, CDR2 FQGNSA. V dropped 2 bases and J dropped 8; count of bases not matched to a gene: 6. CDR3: CASSLFGTGGEGYTF. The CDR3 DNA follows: TGTGCCAGCAGCTTATTCGGGACAGGGGGCGAAGGCTACACCTTC.

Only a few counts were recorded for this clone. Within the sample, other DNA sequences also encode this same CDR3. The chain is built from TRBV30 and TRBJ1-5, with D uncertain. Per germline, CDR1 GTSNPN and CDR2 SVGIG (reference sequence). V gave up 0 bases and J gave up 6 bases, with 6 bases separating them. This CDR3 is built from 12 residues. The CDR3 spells CAWSVLGQPQHF. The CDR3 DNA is TGTGCCTGGAGTGTACTTGGTCAGCCCCAGCATTTT.

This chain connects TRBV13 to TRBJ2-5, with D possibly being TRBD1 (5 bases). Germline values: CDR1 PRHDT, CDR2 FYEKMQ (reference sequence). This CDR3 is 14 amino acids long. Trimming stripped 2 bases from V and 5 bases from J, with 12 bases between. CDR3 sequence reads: CASSLRQPGETQYF. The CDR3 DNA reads TGTGCCAGCAGCTTACGACAGCCTGGGGAGACCCAGTACTTC.

Here the CDR3 DNA reads TGTGCCAGCCAAGTCCGGGGGCAAGAGACCCAGTACTTC. This gives the protein CASQVRGQETQYF. V is TRBV7-8 and J is TRBJ2-5; tentatively, D is TRBD2 (6 bases). The CDR3 has 13 residues. V was shortened by 8 bases and J by 2 bases, with 12 bases between the two germline ends. Germline V gene sequence: CDR1 SGHVS, CDR2 FQNEAQ. Full variable domain (remainder filled in from reference TRBV7-8 and TRBJ2-5): GAGVSQSPRYKVAKRGQDVALRCDPISGHVSLFWYQQALGQGPEFLTYFQNEAQLDKSGLPSDRFFAERPEGSVSTLKIQRTQQEDSAVYLCASQVRGQETQYFGPGTRLLVL.

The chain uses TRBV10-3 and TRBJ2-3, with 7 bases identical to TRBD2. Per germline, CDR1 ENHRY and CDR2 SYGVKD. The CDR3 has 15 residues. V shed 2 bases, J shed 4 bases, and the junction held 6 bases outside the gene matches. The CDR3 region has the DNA TGTGCCATCAGTGAGCGGGTGGGGGGGGCAGATACGCAGTATTTT. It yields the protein CAISERVGGADTQYF.

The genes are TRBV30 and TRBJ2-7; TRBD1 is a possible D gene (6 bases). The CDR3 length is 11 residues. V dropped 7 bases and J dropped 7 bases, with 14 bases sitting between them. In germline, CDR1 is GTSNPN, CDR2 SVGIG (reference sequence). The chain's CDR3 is CAYAGVREQYF. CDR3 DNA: TGTGCCTATGCAGGGGTGAGGGAGCAGTACTTC. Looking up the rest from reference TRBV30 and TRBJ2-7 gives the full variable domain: SQTIHQWPATLVQPVGSPLSLECTVEGTSNPNLYWYRQAAGRGLQLLFYSVGIGQISSEVPQNLSASRPQDRQFILSSKKLLLSDSGFYLCAYAGVREQYFGPGTRLTVT.

This CDR3 is CASSGGGPYNEQFF. CDR3 nucleotide sequence: TGCGCCAGCAGCGGAGGGGGCCCCTACAATGAGCAGTTCTTC. The chain combines TRBV5-1 with TRBJ2-1; possibly TRBD1 for D (7 bases). Germline V lookup: CDR1 SGHRS, CDR2 YFSETQ. The CDR3 totals 14 residues. Trimming removed 4 bases from V and 2 bases from J, with 10 bases in between.

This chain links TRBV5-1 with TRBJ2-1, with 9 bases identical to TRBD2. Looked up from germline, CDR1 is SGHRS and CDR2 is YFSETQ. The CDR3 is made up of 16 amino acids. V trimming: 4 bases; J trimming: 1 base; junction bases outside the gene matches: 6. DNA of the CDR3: TGCGCCAGCAGCCCCACCAGCGGGGGGTCCTACAATGAGCAGTTCTTC. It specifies CASSPTSGGSYNEQFF.

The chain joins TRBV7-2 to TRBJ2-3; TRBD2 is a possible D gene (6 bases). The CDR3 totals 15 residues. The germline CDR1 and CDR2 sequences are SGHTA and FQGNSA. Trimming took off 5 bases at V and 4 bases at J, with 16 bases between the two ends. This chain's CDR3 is CASSQSGRRADTQYF. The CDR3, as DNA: TGTGCCAGCAGCCAATCAGGGAGGAGGGCAGATACGCAGTATTTT.

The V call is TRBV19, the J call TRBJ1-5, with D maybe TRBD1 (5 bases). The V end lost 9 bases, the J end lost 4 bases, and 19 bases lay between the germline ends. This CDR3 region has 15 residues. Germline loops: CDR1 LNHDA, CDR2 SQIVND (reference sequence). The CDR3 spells CASRPGTQRNQPQHF. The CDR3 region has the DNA TGTGCCAGCCGGCCCGGGACGCAACGAAATCAGCCCCAGCATTTT.

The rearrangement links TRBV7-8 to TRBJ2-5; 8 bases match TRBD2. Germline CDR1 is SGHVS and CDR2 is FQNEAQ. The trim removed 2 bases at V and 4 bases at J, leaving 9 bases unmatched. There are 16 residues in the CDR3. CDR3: CASSLRARGGGETQYF. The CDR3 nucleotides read TGTGCCAGCAGCTTAAGGGCCCGGGGGGGAGGAGAGACCCAGTACTTC.

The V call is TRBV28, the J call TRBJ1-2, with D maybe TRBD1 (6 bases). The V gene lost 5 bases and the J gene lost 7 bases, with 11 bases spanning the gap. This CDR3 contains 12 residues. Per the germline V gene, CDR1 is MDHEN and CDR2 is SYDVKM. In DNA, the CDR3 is TGTGCCAGCAGTCAACAGGGTGGTGGCTACACCTTC. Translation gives CASSQQGGGYTF.

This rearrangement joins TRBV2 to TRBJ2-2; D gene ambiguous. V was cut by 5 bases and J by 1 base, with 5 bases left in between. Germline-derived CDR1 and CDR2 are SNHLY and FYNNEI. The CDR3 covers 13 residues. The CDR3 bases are TGTGCCAGCAGTAACAAGAACACCGGGGAGCTGTTTTTT. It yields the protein CASSNKNTGELFF.

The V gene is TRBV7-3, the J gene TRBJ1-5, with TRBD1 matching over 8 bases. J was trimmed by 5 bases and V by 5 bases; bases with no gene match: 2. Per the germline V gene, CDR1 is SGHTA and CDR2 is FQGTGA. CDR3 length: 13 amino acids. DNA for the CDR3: TGTGCCAGCAGCCCGACAGGGGATCAGCCCCAGCATTTT. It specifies CASSPTGDQPQHF.

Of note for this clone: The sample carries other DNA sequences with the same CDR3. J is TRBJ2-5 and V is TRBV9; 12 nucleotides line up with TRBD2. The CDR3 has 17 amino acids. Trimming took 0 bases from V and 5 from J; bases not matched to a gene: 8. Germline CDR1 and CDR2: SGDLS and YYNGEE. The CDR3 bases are TGTGCCAGCAGCGTAGGCCCGCTAGCGGGGGGGCAGGAGACCCAGTACTTC. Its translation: CASSVGPLAGGQETQYF. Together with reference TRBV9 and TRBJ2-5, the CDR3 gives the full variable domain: DSGVTQTPKHLITATGQRVTLRCSPRSGDLSVYWYQQSLDQGLQFLIQYYNGEERAKGNILERFSAQQFPDLHSELNLSSLELGDSALYFCASSVGPLAGGQETQYFGPGTRLLVL.

In nucleotides, the CDR3 is TGTGCCAGCAGCCTGGAAGGGGGTGGCCTCTACGAGCAGTACTTC. As protein: CASSLEGGGLYEQYF. The genes are TRBV7-8 and TRBJ2-7; tentatively, D is TRBD1 (6 bases). CDR3 length: 15 amino acids. Germline CDR1 and CDR2: SGHVS and FQNEAQ. V lost 5 bases and J 3 bases, leaving 17 bases between the germline ends.

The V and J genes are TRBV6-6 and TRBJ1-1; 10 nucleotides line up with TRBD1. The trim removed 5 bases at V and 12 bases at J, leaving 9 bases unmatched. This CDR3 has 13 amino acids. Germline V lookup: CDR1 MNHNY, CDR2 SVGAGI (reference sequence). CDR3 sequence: CASSETGGSFTFF. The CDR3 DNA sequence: TGTGCCAGCAGTGAGACAGGGGGCTCTTTTACTTTCTTT.

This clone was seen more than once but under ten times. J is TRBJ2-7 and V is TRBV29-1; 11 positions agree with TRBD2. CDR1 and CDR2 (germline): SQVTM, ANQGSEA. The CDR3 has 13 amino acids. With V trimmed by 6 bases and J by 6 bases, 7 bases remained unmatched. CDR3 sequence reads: CSVLLAGAGEQYF. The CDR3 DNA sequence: TGCAGCGTCCTACTAGCGGGGGCGGGCGAGCAGTACTTC.

The chain's CDR3 is CASSSLSRGYTF. The CDR3, as DNA: TGTGCCAGCAGCTCGTTATCACGTGGCTACACCTTC. This rearrangement joins TRBV5-4 to TRBJ1-2; no reliable D call. The CDR3 has 12 residues. The V gene lost 3 bases and the J gene lost 7 bases, with 10 bases spanning the gap. The germline gives CDR1 SGHNT, CDR2 YYREEE (reference sequence).